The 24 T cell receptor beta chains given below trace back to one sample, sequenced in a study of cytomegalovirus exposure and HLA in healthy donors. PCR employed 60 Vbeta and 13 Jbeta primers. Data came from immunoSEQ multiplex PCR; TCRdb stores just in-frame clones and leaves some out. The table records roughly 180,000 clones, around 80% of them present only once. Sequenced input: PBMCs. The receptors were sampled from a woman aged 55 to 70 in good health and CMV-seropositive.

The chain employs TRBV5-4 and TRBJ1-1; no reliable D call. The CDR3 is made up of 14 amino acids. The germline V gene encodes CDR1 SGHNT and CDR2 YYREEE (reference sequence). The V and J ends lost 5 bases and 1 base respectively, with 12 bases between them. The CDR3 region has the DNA TGTGCCAGCAGTCGTCACACCCCGAACACTGAAGCTTTCTTT. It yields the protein CASSRHTPNTEAFF.

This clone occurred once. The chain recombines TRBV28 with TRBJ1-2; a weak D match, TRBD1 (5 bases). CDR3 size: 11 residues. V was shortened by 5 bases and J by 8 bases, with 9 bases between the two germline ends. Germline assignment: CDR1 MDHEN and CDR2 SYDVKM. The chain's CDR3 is CASSKQGGYTF. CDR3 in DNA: TGTGCCAGCAGTAAGCAGGGAGGCTACACCTTC.

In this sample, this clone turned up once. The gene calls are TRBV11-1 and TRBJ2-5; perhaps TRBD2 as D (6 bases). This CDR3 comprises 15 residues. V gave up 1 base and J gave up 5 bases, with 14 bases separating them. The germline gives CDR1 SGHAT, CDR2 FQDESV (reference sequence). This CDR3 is CASSLELGGQETQYF. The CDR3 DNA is TGTGCCAGCAGCTTAGAACTCGGAGGGCAGGAGACCCAGTACTTC.

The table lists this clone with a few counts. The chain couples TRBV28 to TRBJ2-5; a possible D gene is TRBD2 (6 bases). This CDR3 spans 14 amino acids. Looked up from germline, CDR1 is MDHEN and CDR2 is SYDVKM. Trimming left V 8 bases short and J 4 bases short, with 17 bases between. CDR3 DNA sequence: TGTGCCAGCCATCGAAGGAGGGAACGAGAGACCCAGTACTTC. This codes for CASHRRRERETQYF.

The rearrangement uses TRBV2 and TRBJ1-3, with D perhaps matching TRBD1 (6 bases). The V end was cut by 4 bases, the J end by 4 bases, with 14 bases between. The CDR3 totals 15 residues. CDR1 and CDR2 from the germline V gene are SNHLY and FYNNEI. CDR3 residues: CASSVESGVGNTIYF. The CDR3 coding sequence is TGTGCCAGCAGTGTAGAATCAGGGGTAGGAAACACCATATATTTT.

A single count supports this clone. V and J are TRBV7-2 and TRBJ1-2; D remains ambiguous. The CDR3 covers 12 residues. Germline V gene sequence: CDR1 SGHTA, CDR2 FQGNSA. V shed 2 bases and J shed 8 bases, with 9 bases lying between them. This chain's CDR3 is CASSLMREGYTF. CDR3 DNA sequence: TGTGCCAGCAGCTTAATGCGCGAAGGCTACACCTTC.

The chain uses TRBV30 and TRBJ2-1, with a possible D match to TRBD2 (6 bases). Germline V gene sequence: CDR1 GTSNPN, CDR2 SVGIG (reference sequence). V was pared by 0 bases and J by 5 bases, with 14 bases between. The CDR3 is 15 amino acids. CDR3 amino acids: CAWSVGSSGDNEQFF. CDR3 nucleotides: TGTGCCTGGAGTGTAGGGTCGTCGGGAGACAATGAGCAGTTCTTC.

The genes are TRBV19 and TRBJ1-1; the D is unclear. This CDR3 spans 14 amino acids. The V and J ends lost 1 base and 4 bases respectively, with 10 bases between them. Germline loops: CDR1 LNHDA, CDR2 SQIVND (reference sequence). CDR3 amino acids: CASSIVLGVTEAFF. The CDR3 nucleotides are TGTGCCAGTAGTATAGTACTCGGGGTCACTGAAGCTTTCTTT.

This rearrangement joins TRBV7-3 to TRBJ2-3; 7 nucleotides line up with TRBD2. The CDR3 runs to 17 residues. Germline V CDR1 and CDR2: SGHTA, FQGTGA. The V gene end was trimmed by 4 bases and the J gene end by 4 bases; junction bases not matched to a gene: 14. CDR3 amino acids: CASSSYTAPSGADTQYF. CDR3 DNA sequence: TGTGCCAGCAGCTCGTATACGGCCCCCAGCGGGGCAGATACGCAGTATTTT.

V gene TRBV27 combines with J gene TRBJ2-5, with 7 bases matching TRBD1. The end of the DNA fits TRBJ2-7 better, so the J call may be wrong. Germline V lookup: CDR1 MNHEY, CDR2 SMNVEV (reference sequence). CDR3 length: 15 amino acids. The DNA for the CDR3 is TGTGCCAGCAGTTTAAAAAAGGGGGCCCCCTACGAGCAGTACTTC. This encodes CASSLKKGAPYEQYF.

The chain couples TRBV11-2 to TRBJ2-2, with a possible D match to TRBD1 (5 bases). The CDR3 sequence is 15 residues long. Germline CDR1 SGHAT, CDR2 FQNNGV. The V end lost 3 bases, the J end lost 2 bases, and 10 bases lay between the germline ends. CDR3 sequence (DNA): TGTGCCAGCAGCTTTATCCAGGGAAACACCGGGGAGCTGTTTTTT. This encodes CASSFIQGNTGELFF.

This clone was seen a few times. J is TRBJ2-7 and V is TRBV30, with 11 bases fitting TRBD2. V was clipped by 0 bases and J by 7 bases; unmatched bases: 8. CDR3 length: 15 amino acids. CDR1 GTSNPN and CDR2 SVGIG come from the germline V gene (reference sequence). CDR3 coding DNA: TGTGCCTGGAGTGTAAGTGCTAGCGGGAGGCTTGAGCAGTACTTC. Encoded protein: CAWSVSASGRLEQYF.

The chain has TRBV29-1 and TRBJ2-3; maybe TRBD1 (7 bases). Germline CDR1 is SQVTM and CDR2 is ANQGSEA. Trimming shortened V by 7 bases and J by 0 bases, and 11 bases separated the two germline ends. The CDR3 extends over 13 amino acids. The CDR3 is CSAQGGSTDTQYF. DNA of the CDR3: TGCAGCGCTCAGGGGGGCAGCACAGATACGCAGTATTTT.

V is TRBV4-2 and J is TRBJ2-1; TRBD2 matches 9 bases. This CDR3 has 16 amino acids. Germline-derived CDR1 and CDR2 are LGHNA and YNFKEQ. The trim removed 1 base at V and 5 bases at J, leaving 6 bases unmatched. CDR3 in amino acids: CASSQGSAGGNNEQFF. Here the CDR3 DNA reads TGTGCCAGCAGCCAAGGTTCAGCGGGGGGAAACAATGAGCAGTTCTTC.

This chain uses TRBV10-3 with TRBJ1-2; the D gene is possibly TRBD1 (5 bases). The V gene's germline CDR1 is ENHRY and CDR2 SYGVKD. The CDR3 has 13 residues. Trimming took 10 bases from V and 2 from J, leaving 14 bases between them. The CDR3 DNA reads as TGTGCCACCGTGACAGAGATAAACTATGGCTACACCTTC. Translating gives CATVTEINYGYTF.

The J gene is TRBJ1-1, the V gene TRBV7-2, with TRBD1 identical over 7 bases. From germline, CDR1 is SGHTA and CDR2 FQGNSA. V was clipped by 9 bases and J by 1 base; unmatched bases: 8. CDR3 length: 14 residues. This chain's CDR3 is CASSLEGANTEAFF. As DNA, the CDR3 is TGTGCCAGTTCGTTGGAGGGGGCGAACACTGAAGCTTTCTTT.

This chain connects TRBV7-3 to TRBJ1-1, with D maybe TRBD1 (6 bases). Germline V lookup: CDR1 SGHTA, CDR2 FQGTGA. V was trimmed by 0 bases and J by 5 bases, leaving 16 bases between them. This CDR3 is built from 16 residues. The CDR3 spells CASSLTGNRDQTEAFF. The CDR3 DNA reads TGTGCCAGCAGCTTAACGGGGAACAGGGACCAGACTGAAGCTTTCTTT.

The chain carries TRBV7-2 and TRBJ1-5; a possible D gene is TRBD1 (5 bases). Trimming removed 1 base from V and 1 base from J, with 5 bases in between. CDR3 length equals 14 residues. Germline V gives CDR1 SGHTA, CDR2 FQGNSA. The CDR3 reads CASSLDRSNQPQHF. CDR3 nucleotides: TGTGCCAGCAGCTTAGACAGGAGCAATCAGCCCCAGCATTTT.

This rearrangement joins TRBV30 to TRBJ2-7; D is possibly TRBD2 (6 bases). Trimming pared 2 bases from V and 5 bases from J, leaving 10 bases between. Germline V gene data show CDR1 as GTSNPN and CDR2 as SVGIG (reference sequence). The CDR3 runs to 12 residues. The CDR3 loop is CAWSRGIHEQYF. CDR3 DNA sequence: TGTGCCTGGAGTCGGGGGATCCACGAGCAGTACTTC. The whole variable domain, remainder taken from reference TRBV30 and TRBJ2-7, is SQTIHQWPATLVQPVGSPLSLECTVEGTSNPNLYWYRQAAGRGLQLLFYSVGIGQISSEVPQNLSASRPQDRQFILSSKKLLLSDSGFYLCAWSRGIHEQYFGPGTRLTVT.

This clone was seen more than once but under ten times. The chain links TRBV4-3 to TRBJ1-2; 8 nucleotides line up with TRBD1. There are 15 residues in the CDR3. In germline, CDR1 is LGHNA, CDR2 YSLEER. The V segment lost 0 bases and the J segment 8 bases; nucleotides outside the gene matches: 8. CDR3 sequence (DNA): TGCGCCAGCAGCCAAGAGACAGGGGTCTCTGGGGGCTACACCTTC. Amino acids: CASSQETGVSGGYTF.

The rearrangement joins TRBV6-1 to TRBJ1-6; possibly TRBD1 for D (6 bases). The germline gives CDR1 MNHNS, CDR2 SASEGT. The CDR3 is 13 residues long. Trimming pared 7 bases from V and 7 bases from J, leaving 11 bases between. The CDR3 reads CASKGQQNSPLHF. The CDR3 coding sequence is TGTGCCAGCAAAGGACAGCAAAATTCACCCCTCCACTTT.

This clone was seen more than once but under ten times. As DNA, the CDR3 is TGTGCCAGCATCGACCGGGACAGGCCTACTAACTATGGCTACACCTTC. It translates to CASIDRDRPTNYGYTF. The chain is built from TRBV28 and TRBJ1-2; TRBD1 matches at 8 bases. The CDR3 loop spans 16 amino acids. Germline values: CDR1 MDHEN, CDR2 SYDVKM. Trimming at V came to 7 bases and at J to 0 bases, leaving 10 bases not matched to a gene.

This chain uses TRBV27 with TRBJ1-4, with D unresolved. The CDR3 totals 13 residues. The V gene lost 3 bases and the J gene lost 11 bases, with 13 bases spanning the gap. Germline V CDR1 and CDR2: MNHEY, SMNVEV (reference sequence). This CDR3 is CASSFARGRKLFF. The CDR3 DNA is TGTGCCAGCAGTTTTGCGCGGGGAAGGAAACTGTTTTTT.

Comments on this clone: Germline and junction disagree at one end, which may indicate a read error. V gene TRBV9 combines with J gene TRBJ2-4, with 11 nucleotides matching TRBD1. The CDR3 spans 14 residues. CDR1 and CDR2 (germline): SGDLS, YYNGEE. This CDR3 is CASNTGTGGNSQYF. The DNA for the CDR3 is TGTGCCAGCAACACGGGGACAGGGGGAAACAGTCAGTACTTC.